The rows below give T cell receptor beta chains drawn from one sample of a study of identifying expanded T cells in peripheral blood. Sequencing was performed with immunoSEQ multiplex PCR; in TCRdb, only in-frame clones are kept and a portion is missing. The top ten hold 3% to 4% of the sample, which has nearly 60,000 clones, roughly 87% seen once. Sequenced sample: blood. The source of these receptors is a person aged 18 to 75 in good health. Both conserved end residues are part of each CDR3. D genes are given only for firm matches. Not all rows give a size; the values are once, few, many and, for expanded clones, a class.

size | J | D | V | CDR3 | DNA
NA | TRBJ1-3 | NA | TRBV2 | CASFLSGVFSGNTIYF | TGTGCCAGCTTCCTTAGTGGAGTCTTCTCTGGAAACACCATATATTTT
few | TRBJ1-2 | TRBD1 | TRBV2 | CAIGQGALSNYGYTF | TGTGCCATTGGACAGGGGGCCCTTTCTAACTATGGCTACACCTTC
NA | TRBJ1-4 | NA | TRBV5-5 | CASSLLPGEKLFF | TGTGCCAGCAGCTTGTTGCCAGGAGAAAAACTGTTTTTT
NA | TRBJ1-1 | NA | TRBV18 | CASTGGGSVTEAFF | TGTGCCAGCACCGGGGGGGGCAGCGTCACTGAAGCTTTCTTT
once | TRBJ2-2 | NA | TRBV18 | CASSPRGNTGELFF | TGTGCCAGCTCACCAAGGGGGAACACCGGGGAGCTGTTTTTT
NA | TRBJ2-1 | TRBD2 | TRBV5-4 | CASTKGLAGSSYNEQFF | TGTGCCAGCACCAAGGGACTAGCGGGATCGTCCTACAATGAGCAGTTCTTC
NA | TRBJ2-6 | NA | TRBV30 | CAWSSSGANVLTF | TGTGCCTGGAGTTCCTCTGGGGCCAACGTCCTGACTTTC
NA | TRBJ2-1 | TRBD2 | TRBV28 | CASSPTIRRLAGARNEQFF | TGTGCCAGCAGCCCAACAATAAGGAGACTAGCGGGAGCTCGTAATGAGCAGTTCTTC
NA | TRBJ2-1 | TRBD2 | TRBV9 | CASSVEGLAGGFGGNEQFF | TGTGCCAGCAGCGTAGAGGGACTAGCGGGAGGGTTCGGTGGCAATGAGCAGTTCTTC
NA | TRBJ2-5 | NA | TRBV2 | CASRSDPRETQYF | TGTGCCAGTAGATCGGACCCGAGGGAGACCCAGTACTTC
NA | TRBJ2-2 | TRBD2 | TRBV5-1 | CASISGTSGRANGELFF | TGCGCCAGCATATCCGGGACTAGCGGGAGGGCCAACGGGGAGCTGTTTTTT
NA | TRBJ1-1 | NA | TRBV6-5 | CASSRQLNTEAFF | TGTGCCAGCAGTCGACAGTTGAACACTGAAGCTTTCTTT
NA | TRBJ2-1 | NA | TRBV7-7 | CASSSSWDSGGNEQFF | TGTGCTAGCAGCTCTTCTTGGGACTCGGGCGGCAATGAGCAGTTCTTC
NA | TRBJ1-1 | NA | TRBV29-1 | CSVEGRQNTEAFF | TGCAGCGTTGAAGGCCGACAGAACACTGAAGCTTTCTTT
NA | TRBJ2-1 | NA | TRBV5-1 | CASSLDYSYNEQFF | TGCGCCAGCAGCTTGGACTACTCCTACAATGAGCAGTTCTTC
NA | TRBJ1-1 | NA | TRBV5-1 | CASTVGGNTEAFF | TGCGCCAGCACCGTGGGGGGGAACACTGAAGCTTTCTTT
NA | TRBJ1-1 | TRBD1 | TRBV5-1 | CASSLGAGGNTEAFF | TGCGCCAGCAGCTTGGGTGCAGGGGGCAACACTGAAGCTTTCTTT
NA | TRBJ2-7 | NA | TRBV19 | CASSSSGPRYEQYF | TGTGCCAGTAGTTCGTCGGGGCCGCGCTACGAGCAGTACTTC
NA | TRBJ1-2 | TRBD1 | TRBV27 | CASRGTGLYGYTF | TGTGCCAGCAGAGGGACAGGCCTCTATGGCTACACCTTC
NA | TRBJ2-5 | NA | TRBV19 | CASSKSKETQYF | TGTGCCAGTAGTAAATCAAAAGAGACCCAGTACTTC
NA | TRBJ1-1 | TRBD1 | TRBV30 | CAWRTGGRQSTEAFF | TGTGCCTGGAGAACAGGGGGAAGGCAGAGCACTGAAGCTTTCTTT
NA | TRBJ1-2 | NA | TRBV4-3 | CASSQALQGDYGYTF | TGCGCCAGCAGCCAAGCCTTACAGGGTGACTATGGCTACACCTTC
NA | TRBJ2-7 | NA | TRBV5-1 | CASSLFGDWDEQYF | TGCGCCAGCAGCTTGTTCGGGGACTGGGACGAGCAGTACTTC
few | TRBJ2-2 | TRBD2 | TRBV28 | CASSLWRLAGGPGELFF | TGTGCCAGCAGTTTGTGGAGACTAGCGGGAGGCCCCGGGGAGCTGTTTTTT
NA | TRBJ1-5 | NA | TRBV19 | CASSMQARAVNQPQHF | TGTGCCAGTAGTATGCAGGCCAGGGCTGTGAATCAGCCCCAGCATTTT
NA | TRBJ1-1 | TRBD1 | TRBV29-1 | CSVAGGGSNTEAFF | TGCAGCGTCGCAGGGGGGGGTTCGAACACTGAAGCTTTCTTT
NA | TRBJ2-5 | NA | TRBV5-1 | CASSLGVQETQYF | TGCGCCAGCAGCTTGGGGGTCCAAGAGACCCAGTACTTC
NA | TRBJ2-1 | NA | TRBV28 | CASRTRNEQFF | TGTGCCAGCAGAACCCGAAATGAGCAGTTCTTC
NA | TRBJ2-2 | NA | TRBV7-2 | CASSPNTGELFF | TGTGCCAGCAGCCCGAACACCGGGGAGCTGTTTTTT
few | TRBJ1-4 | NA | TRBV30 | CAWSLRNEKLFF | TGTGCCTGGAGTTTGCGTAATGAAAAACTGTTTTTT
NA | TRBJ2-5 | TRBD2 | TRBV7-2 | CASSLRLAEETQYF | TGTGCCAGCAGCTTACGACTAGCGGAAGAGACCCAGTACTTC